These 23 T cell receptor beta chains originate from one sample sequenced in a study of spatial heterogeneity in lung cancer (dated by TCRdb to between 2017 and 2020). Library creation used 5' RACE. The reads were generated on a NextSeq 500. The public sequencing data were trimmed at Q25 with fastp and processed into clonotypes with MiXCR by TCRdb, which kept only in-frame beta chains. Rows matching on CDR3 protein sequence are summarized as one entry with the most common DNA and genes. The table for this sample lists over 1,500 distinct CDR3 sequences; 19% of them were counted only once. About 47% of the sample goes to the ten largest clones. The intended sense of this specimen's time point label: blood at routine non-recurrence follow-up after resection. Sequencing used PBMCs, obtained at follow-up. These receptors were obtained from a male donor with early-stage non-small cell lung cancer.

V is TRBV6-5 and J is TRBJ2-1; D possibly corresponds to TRBD2 (5 bases). CDR3 length: 12 residues. Germline CDR1 reads MNHEY; CDR2 reads SVGAGI. The V end was cut by 5 bases, the J end by 7 bases, with 9 bases between. In DNA form, the CDR3 reads TGTGCCAGCAGTCCACTAGGAAATGAGCAGTTCTTC. It codes for CASSPLGNEQFF.

This clonotype ranks as medium-sized. The J gene is TRBJ2-7, the V gene TRBV13; maybe TRBD1 (6 bases). Trimming shortened V by 6 bases and J by 2 bases, and 14 bases separated the two germline ends. In germline, CDR1 is PRHDT, CDR2 FYEKMQ (reference sequence). There are 14 residues in the CDR3. In DNA form, the CDR3 reads TGTGCCAGCAGTCCAAAACAGGGTGCCTACGAGCAGTACTTC. As protein: CASSPKQGAYEQYF.

Within the sample, this clonotype is medium-sized. The chain employs TRBV6-2 or TRBV6-3 and TRBJ2-7; D might be TRBD1 (6 bases). CDR1 is MNHEY, CDR2 SVGEGT, per germline. Trimming took off 6 bases at V and 0 bases at J, with 15 bases between the two ends. This CDR3 spans 15 amino acids. The CDR3 spells CASSAGALSSYEQYF. Here the CDR3 DNA reads TGTGCCAGCAGCGCAGGGGCCTTAAGCTCCTACGAGCAGTACTTC.

The gene calls are TRBV29-1 and TRBJ2-5; 7 bases line up with TRBD2. The CDR3 is made up of 13 amino acids. V lost 1 base and J lost 5; bases outside the gene matches: 4. Germline V gene sequence: CDR1 SQVTM, CDR2 ANQGSEA. The CDR3 DNA sequence: TGCAGCGTTGAAGTTCTGGGGGGGGAGACCCAGTACTTC. Protein sequence: CSVEVLGGETQYF.

This clonotype was counted only a few times. CDR3 sequence: CASSLSGFSYNEQFF. The CDR3 DNA follows: TGTGCCAGTAGCCTATCGGGGTTCTCCTACAATGAGCAGTTCTTC. The chain joins TRBV19 to TRBJ2-1, with D possibly being TRBD2 (5 bases). The ends were cut back, 6 bases at V and 0 bases at J, with 12 bases in the middle. Germline lookup yields CDR1 LNHDA and CDR2 SQIVND (reference sequence). The CDR3 length is 15 residues.

This rearrangement joins TRBV20-1 to TRBJ2-1; 9 positions match TRBD2. CDR1 and CDR2 (germline): DFQATT, SNEGSKA (reference sequence). CDR3 length: 13 amino acids. V lost 5 bases to trimming and J lost 7 bases; unmatched junction nucleotides: 6. This CDR3 is CSAERGDENEQFF. CDR3 nucleotide sequence: TGCAGTGCTGAGCGGGGGGATGAGAATGAGCAGTTCTTC.

This chain's CDR3 is CASSLGQGIKETQYF. In DNA, the CDR3 is TGTGCCAGCAGCTTGGGACAGGGGATCAAAGAGACCCAGTACTTC. The chain links TRBV11-2 to TRBJ2-5; 10 positions match TRBD1. Per the germline V gene, CDR1 is SGHAT and CDR2 is FQNNGV. With 3 bases clipped from V and 3 bases from J, the junction kept 4 bases outside the gene matches. The CDR3 extends over 15 amino acids.

This clonotype showed up many times. The CDR3 nucleotides read TGTGCCAGCAGTCTATCTAGCGGGGGGGCCTCTGAGCAGTTCTTC. This sequence encodes CASSLSSGGASEQFF. This chain uses TRBV2 with TRBJ2-1; 12 bases fit TRBD2. Germline V CDR1 and CDR2: SNHLY, FYNNEI. The CDR3 totals 15 residues. V was clipped by 5 bases and J by 9 bases; unmatched bases: 8.

The chain carries TRBV3-1 and TRBJ1-1, with a weak D call TRBD1 (5 bases). Germline V CDR1 and CDR2: LGHDT, YNNKEL (reference sequence). CDR3 length: 12 amino acids. V was clipped by 3 bases and J by 7 bases, with 9 bases between them. The CDR3 nucleotides are TGTGCCAGCAGCCATGGGGGGTATGAAGCTTTCTTT. Protein: CASSHGGYEAFF.

Relative to its sample, this clonotype is medium-sized (0.01 to 0.1%). CDR3 nucleotides: TGTGCCAGTAGCCACTCAAGGGCAACTAGCGGGAGGGCGAGAGGGACCGGGGAGCTGTTTTTT. Amino acid sequence: CASSHSRATSGRARGTGELFF. V gene TRBV19 combines with J gene TRBJ2-2; 13 bases agree with TRBD2. CDR3 length: 21 amino acids. After removal of 6 bases from V and 5 bases from J, the junction contained 21 bases not matched to a gene. In germline, CDR1 is LNHDA, CDR2 SQIVND (reference sequence).

This clonotype was detected many times. This chain uses TRBV19 with TRBJ2-7, with D maybe TRBD2 (6 bases). Germline V gene sequence: CDR1 LNHDA, CDR2 SQIVND (reference sequence). The CDR3 length is 13 residues. V lost 3 bases and J 6 bases, leaving 12 bases between the germline ends. In nucleotides, the CDR3 is TGTGCCAGTAGTATGACGGGGGAGAGCGAGCAGTACTTC. This encodes CASSMTGESEQYF.

Concerning this clonotype itself: A much more abundant neighbour one base away suggests this may be a read error. The CDR3 sequence is CASSSELAGVARAGANVPTF. The CDR3 DNA is TGTGCCAGCAGCTCTGAACTAGCGGGGGTCGCCAGGGCTGGGGCCAACGTCCCGACTTTC. This chain connects TRBV12-1 to TRBJ2-6; TRBD2, the D gene given by the table, was not confirmed from the DNA. TRBV12-1 counts as a pseudogene. The CDR3 is 20 amino acids.

This clonotype occurred many times. The chain carries TRBV7-2 and TRBJ2-7; D tentatively fits TRBD1 or TRBD2 (5 bases each). The CDR3 length is 14 residues. Germline CDR1 and CDR2: SGHTA and FQGNSA. The ends were cut back, 3 bases at V and 3 bases at J, with 12 bases in the middle. The CDR3 is CASSFQGGGYEQYF. DNA for the CDR3: TGTGCCAGCAGCTTTCAGGGTGGAGGCTACGAGCAGTACTTC.

This clonotype was found many times. The chain joins TRBV6-2 or TRBV6-3 to TRBJ2-7, with D uncertain. The germline CDR1 and CDR2 sequences are MNHEY and SVGEGT. The V and J ends lost 1 base and 5 bases respectively, with 15 bases between them. The CDR3 loop spans 15 amino acids. CDR3 sequence: CASSYFDHKVDEQYF. In nucleotides, the CDR3 is TGTGCCAGCAGTTACTTCGACCATAAAGTGGACGAGCAGTACTTC.

This clonotype is classed as medium-sized. The chain couples TRBV4-2 to TRBJ2-3, with 10 bases identical to TRBD2. Germline trimming cut 2 bases from V and 0 bases from J; bases unmatched to any gene: 5. Germline V gives CDR1 LGHNA, CDR2 YNFKEQ. The CDR3 contains 17 residues. Here the CDR3 reads CASSQRSGGESTDTQYF. The CDR3 region has the DNA TGTGCCAGCAGCCAAAGGAGCGGGGGGGAGAGCACAGATACGCAGTATTTT.

This clonotype came up many times. V and J are TRBV11-2 and TRBJ2-1, with D tentatively TRBD1 (5 bases). The CDR3 has 17 residues. Germline CDR1 reads SGHAT; CDR2 reads FQNNGV. V lost 0 bases, J lost 0 bases, and 12 bases lay in between. The CDR3 reads CASSLEGAPSSYNEQFF. For the CDR3, the DNA is TGTGCCAGCAGCTTAGAAGGGGCACCGAGCTCCTACAATGAGCAGTTCTTC.

This clonotype rates as medium-sized. The V call is TRBV20-1, the J call TRBJ1-2; a possible D gene is TRBD1 (6 bases). V was clipped by 0 bases and J by 7 bases, with 18 bases between them. The CDR3 length is 15 residues. In germline, CDR1 is DFQATT, CDR2 SNEGSKA (reference sequence). CDR3 bases: TGCAGTGCTAGAGAGGCGGGACACGGATTAGGTGGCTACACCTTC. It specifies CSAREAGHGLGGYTF.

The sample holds many counts of this clonotype. The rearrangement links TRBV11-3 to TRBJ1-4, with 8 bases that match TRBD1. V lost 5 bases, J lost 2 bases, and 10 bases stayed unmatched. Germline V gene sequence: CDR1 SGHNT, CDR2 YENEEA. The CDR3 runs 17 residues. CDR3 bases: TGTGCCAGCAGCCCTAAACAACAGGGGGACACTAATGAAAAACTGTTTTTT. Translation: CASSPKQQGDTNEKLFF.

This clonotype was picked up many times. J is TRBJ2-4 and V is TRBV19; D is undetermined. The CDR3 loop spans 12 amino acids. The germline gives CDR1 LNHDA, CDR2 SQIVND (reference sequence). V was shortened by 3 bases and J by 9 bases, with 9 bases between the two germline ends. CDR3 residues: CASSILFGIQYF. CDR3 DNA sequence: TGTGCCAGTAGTATCCTATTTGGCATTCAGTACTTC.

CDR3 residues: CASRPRFGTENTGELFF. In DNA form, the CDR3 reads TGTGCCAGCAGGCCTCGTTTTGGGACAGAGAACACCGGGGAGCTGTTTTTT. The J gene is TRBJ2-2, the V gene TRBV7-2; TRBD1 matches 7 bases. V shed 6 bases and J 1 base; nucleotides not matched to a gene: 11. The germline V gene encodes CDR1 SGHTA and CDR2 FQGNSA. The CDR3 spans 17 residues.

The V and J genes are TRBV3-1 and TRBJ1-1, with D unclear. Per the germline V gene, CDR1 is LGHDT and CDR2 is YNNKEL (reference sequence). V lost 4 bases, J lost 8 bases, and 11 bases lay in between. The CDR3 spans 12 residues. CDR3 nucleotides: TGTGCCAGCAGCCTGGGTCGCGTGGAAGCTTTCTTT. It specifies CASSLGRVEAFF.

This clonotype has ten or more counts. The rearrangement links TRBV5-8 to TRBJ1-5; D gene ambiguous. This CDR3 comprises 15 residues. Germline CDR1 reads SGHTS; CDR2 reads YDEGEE. Trimming stripped 0 bases from V and 1 base from J, with 8 bases between. The DNA for the CDR3 is TGTGCCAGCAGCTTGGCGTCGCAGAGCAATCAGCCCCAGCATTTT. Its translation: CASSLASQSNQPQHF.

The sample holds many counts of this clonotype. J is TRBJ2-5 and V is TRBV29-1; 7 bases map to TRBD1. J gave up 5 bases and V 4 bases, and 10 bases lay outside the gene matches. The germline V gene encodes CDR1 SQVTM and CDR2 ANQGSEA. There are 14 residues in the CDR3. The DNA for the CDR3 is TGCAGCGTTGGAGGGGGCCTTTCTGGGGAGACCCAGTACTTC. Protein sequence: CSVGGGLSGETQYF.